The 13 T cell receptor beta chains below were found in one sample sequenced in a study of T cell responses to AZD1222 COVID-19 vaccine. TCRdb keeps only in-frame clones here, not all; method: immunoSEQ multiplex PCR. The repertoire holds 120,000 or so clones, with 85% to 95% as singletons. The sample here was peripheral blood, taken on day 0 of AZD1222 vaccination. The source is an adult in good health.

The chain is built from TRBV25-1 and TRBJ1-1, with D possibly matching TRBD1 (6 bases). V was pared by 3 bases and J by 7 bases, with 15 bases between. The CDR3 runs 14 residues. Germline V gene sequence: CDR1 MGHDK, CDR2 SYGVNS. The CDR3 region is CASSDLWGAGEAFF. The CDR3 coding sequence is TGTGCCAGCAGTGACCTCTGGGGGGCGGGTGAAGCTTTCTTT.

This clone has more than one count but fewer than ten. J is TRBJ2-5 and V is TRBV5-1, with a tentative D call TRBD2 (5 bases). CDR3 length: 14 amino acids. Deletions cut 5 bases from V and 3 bases from J, with 14 bases between. The germline V gene encodes CDR1 SGHRS and CDR2 YFSETQ. CDR3 region: CASRAAPREETQYF. CDR3 coding DNA: TGCGCCAGCAGGGCAGCCCCGAGGGAAGAGACCCAGTACTTC.

V is TRBV16 and J is TRBJ1-1; no reliable D call. The CDR3 consists of 12 residues. CDR1 KGHSY and CDR2 FQNENV come from the germline V gene. The V end lost 7 bases, the J end lost 0 bases, and 6 bases lay between the germline ends. The CDR3 region is CASMELNTEAFF. CDR3 sequence (DNA): TGTGCCAGCATGGAATTGAACACTGAAGCTTTCTTT.

This clone was picked up one time. The CDR3 loop reads CASSTYSGQGTYGYTF. In DNA form, the CDR3 reads TGTGCCAGTAGTACCTACTCGGGACAGGGGACCTATGGCTACACCTTC. The genes are TRBV19 and TRBJ1-2; 10 positions match TRBD1. J gave up 4 bases and V 4 bases, and 9 bases lay outside the gene matches. CDR3 length equals 16 residues. Germline V CDR1 and CDR2: LNHDA, SQIVND (reference sequence).

The chain combines TRBV29-1 with TRBJ2-2, with D uncertain. The CDR3 extends over 15 amino acids. V shed 4 bases and J shed 0 bases, with 12 bases lying between them. Germline V gene data show CDR1 as SQVTM and CDR2 as ANQGSEA. The CDR3 spells CSVGNPFANTGELFF. CDR3 nucleotides: TGCAGCGTTGGTAATCCGTTCGCGAACACCGGGGAGCTGTTTTTT.

J is TRBJ1-5 and V is TRBV6-2 or TRBV6-3; 12 bases match TRBD1. CDR3 length: 16 amino acids. From germline, CDR1 is MNHEY and CDR2 SVGEGT. V shed 2 bases and J 5 bases; nucleotides not matched to a gene: 4. The DNA of the CDR3 is TGTGCCAGCAGTTACCCGGGACAGGGGGCGGATCAGCCCCAGCATTTT. This sequence encodes CASSYPGQGADQPQHF.

This rearrangement joins TRBV27 to TRBJ2-5, with D perhaps TRBD1 (6 bases). The CDR3 is 15 residues long. V was shortened by 5 bases and J by 5 bases, with 18 bases between the two germline ends. CDR1 is MNHEY and CDR2 is SMNVEV in the germline V gene (reference sequence). The CDR3 region has the DNA TGTGCCAGCAGTCAAGGAGGCAGGGGTTATGAGACCCAGTACTTC. It specifies CASSQGGRGYETQYF.

CDR3: CATSDLRTGWGTNEKLFF. CDR3 in DNA: TGTGCCACCAGTGACTTACGAACAGGGTGGGGAACTAATGAAAAACTGTTTTTT. This rearrangement joins TRBV24-1 to TRBJ1-4, with D perhaps TRBD1 (6 bases). Germline loops: CDR1 KGHDR, CDR2 SFDVKD. CDR3 length: 18 amino acids. V dropped 4 bases and J dropped 1 base, with 18 bases sitting between them.

V usage is TRBV7-8 and J usage is TRBJ1-5; no firm D call. CDR3 size: 15 residues. V was cut by 5 bases and J by 0 bases, with 11 bases left in between. The germline gives CDR1 SGHVS, CDR2 FQNEAQ. CDR3 nucleotides: TGTGCCAGCAGCCACGACACTTATAGCAATCAGCCCCAGCATTTT. It specifies CASSHDTYSNQPQHF.

The chain carries TRBV5-1 and TRBJ1-6; 8 bases line up with TRBD1. With 3 bases clipped from V and 8 bases from J, the junction kept 7 bases outside the gene matches. The germline CDR1 and CDR2 sequences are SGHRS and YFSETQ. The CDR3 is 15 amino acids. This CDR3 is CASSSGTGNDSPLHF. As DNA, the CDR3 is TGCGCCAGCAGCTCCGGGACAGGTAACGATTCACCCCTCCACTTT.

The chain is built from TRBV5-1 and TRBJ2-1; 8 positions match TRBD2. Germline CDR1 and CDR2: SGHRS and YFSETQ. The CDR3 is 15 residues long. V shed 1 base and J 8 bases; nucleotides not matched to a gene: 8. The CDR3: CASSLFAGGQDEQFF. The CDR3 coding sequence is TGCGCCAGCAGCTTGTTCGCGGGGGGCCAGGATGAGCAGTTCTTC.

The chain employs TRBV6-7 and TRBJ2-7; D possibly corresponds to TRBD2 (7 bases). TRBV6-7 is noted as an ORF with a role that remains uncertain. This CDR3 is 15 amino acids long. V was shortened by 0 bases and J by 4 bases, with 13 bases between the two germline ends. The CDR3 DNA is TGTGCCAGCAGTTACTCGGAGGGAGGGGGATACGAGCAGTACGTC. It encodes CASSYSEGGGYEQYV.

The chain combines TRBV27 with TRBJ1-2; D may be TRBD1 (5 bases). V lost 4 bases and J lost 4, with 19 bases in between. The CDR3 runs to 16 residues. Germline V gene lookup returns CDR1 MNHEY and CDR2 SMNVEV (reference sequence). The CDR3, as DNA: TGTGCCAGCAGTTGGACGGGGACCACTGATCCCTATGGCTACACCTTC. This encodes CASSWTGTTDPYGYTF.